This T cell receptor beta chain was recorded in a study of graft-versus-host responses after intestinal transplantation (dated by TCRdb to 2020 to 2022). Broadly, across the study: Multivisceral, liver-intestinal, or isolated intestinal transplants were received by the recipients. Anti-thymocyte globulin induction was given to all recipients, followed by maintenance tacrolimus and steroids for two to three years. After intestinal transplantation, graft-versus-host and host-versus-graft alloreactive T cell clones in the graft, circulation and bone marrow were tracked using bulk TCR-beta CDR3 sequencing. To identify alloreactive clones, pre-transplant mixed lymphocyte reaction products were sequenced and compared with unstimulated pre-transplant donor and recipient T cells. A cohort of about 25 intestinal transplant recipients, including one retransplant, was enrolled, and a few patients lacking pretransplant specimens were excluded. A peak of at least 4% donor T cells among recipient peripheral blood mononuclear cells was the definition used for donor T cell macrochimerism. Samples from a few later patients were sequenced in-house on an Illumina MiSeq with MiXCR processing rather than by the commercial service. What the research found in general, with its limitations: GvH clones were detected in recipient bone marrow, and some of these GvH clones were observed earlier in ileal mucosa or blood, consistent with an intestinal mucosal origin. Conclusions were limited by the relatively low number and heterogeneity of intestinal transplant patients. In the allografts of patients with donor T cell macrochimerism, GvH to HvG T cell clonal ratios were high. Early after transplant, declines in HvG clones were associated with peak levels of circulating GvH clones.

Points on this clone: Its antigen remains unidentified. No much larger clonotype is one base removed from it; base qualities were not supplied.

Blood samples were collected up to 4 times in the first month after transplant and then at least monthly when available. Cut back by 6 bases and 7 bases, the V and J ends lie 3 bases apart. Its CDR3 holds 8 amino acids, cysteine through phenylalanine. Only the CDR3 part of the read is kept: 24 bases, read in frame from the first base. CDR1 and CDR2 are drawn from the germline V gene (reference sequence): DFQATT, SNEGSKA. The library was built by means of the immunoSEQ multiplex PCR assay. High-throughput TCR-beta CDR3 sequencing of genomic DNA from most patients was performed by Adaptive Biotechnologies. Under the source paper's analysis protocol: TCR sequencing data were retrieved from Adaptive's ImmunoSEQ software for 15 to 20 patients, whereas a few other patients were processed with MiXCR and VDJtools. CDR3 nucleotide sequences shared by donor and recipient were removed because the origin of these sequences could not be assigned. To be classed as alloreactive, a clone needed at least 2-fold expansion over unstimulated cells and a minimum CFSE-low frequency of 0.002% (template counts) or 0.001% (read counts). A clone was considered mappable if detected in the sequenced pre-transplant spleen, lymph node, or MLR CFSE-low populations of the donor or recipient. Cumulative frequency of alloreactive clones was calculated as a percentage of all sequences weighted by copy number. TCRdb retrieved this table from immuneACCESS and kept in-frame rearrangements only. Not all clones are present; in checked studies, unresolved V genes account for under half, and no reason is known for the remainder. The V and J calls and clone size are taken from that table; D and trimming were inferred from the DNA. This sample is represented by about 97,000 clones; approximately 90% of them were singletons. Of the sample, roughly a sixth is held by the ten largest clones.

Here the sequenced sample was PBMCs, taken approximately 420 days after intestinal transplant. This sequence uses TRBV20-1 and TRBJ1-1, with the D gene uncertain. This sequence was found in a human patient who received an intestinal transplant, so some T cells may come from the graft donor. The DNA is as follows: TGCAGTGCGAGTGAAGCTTTCTTT. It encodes CSASEAFF.